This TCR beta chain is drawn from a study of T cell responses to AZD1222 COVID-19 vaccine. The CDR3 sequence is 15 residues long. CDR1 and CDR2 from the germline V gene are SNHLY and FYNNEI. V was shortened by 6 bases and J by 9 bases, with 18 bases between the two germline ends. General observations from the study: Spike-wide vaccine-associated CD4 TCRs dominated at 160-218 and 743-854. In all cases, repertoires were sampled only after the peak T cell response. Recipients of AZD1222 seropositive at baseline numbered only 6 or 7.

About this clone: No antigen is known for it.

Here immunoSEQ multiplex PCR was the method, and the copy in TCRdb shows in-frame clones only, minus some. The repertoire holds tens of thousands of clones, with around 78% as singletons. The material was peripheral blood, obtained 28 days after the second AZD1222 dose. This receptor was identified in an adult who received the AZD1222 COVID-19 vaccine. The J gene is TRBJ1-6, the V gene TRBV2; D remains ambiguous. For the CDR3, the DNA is TGTGCCAGCAGCCTCAAGGAGCCGGGGATTTCACCCCTCCACTTT. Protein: CASSLKEPGISPLHF.